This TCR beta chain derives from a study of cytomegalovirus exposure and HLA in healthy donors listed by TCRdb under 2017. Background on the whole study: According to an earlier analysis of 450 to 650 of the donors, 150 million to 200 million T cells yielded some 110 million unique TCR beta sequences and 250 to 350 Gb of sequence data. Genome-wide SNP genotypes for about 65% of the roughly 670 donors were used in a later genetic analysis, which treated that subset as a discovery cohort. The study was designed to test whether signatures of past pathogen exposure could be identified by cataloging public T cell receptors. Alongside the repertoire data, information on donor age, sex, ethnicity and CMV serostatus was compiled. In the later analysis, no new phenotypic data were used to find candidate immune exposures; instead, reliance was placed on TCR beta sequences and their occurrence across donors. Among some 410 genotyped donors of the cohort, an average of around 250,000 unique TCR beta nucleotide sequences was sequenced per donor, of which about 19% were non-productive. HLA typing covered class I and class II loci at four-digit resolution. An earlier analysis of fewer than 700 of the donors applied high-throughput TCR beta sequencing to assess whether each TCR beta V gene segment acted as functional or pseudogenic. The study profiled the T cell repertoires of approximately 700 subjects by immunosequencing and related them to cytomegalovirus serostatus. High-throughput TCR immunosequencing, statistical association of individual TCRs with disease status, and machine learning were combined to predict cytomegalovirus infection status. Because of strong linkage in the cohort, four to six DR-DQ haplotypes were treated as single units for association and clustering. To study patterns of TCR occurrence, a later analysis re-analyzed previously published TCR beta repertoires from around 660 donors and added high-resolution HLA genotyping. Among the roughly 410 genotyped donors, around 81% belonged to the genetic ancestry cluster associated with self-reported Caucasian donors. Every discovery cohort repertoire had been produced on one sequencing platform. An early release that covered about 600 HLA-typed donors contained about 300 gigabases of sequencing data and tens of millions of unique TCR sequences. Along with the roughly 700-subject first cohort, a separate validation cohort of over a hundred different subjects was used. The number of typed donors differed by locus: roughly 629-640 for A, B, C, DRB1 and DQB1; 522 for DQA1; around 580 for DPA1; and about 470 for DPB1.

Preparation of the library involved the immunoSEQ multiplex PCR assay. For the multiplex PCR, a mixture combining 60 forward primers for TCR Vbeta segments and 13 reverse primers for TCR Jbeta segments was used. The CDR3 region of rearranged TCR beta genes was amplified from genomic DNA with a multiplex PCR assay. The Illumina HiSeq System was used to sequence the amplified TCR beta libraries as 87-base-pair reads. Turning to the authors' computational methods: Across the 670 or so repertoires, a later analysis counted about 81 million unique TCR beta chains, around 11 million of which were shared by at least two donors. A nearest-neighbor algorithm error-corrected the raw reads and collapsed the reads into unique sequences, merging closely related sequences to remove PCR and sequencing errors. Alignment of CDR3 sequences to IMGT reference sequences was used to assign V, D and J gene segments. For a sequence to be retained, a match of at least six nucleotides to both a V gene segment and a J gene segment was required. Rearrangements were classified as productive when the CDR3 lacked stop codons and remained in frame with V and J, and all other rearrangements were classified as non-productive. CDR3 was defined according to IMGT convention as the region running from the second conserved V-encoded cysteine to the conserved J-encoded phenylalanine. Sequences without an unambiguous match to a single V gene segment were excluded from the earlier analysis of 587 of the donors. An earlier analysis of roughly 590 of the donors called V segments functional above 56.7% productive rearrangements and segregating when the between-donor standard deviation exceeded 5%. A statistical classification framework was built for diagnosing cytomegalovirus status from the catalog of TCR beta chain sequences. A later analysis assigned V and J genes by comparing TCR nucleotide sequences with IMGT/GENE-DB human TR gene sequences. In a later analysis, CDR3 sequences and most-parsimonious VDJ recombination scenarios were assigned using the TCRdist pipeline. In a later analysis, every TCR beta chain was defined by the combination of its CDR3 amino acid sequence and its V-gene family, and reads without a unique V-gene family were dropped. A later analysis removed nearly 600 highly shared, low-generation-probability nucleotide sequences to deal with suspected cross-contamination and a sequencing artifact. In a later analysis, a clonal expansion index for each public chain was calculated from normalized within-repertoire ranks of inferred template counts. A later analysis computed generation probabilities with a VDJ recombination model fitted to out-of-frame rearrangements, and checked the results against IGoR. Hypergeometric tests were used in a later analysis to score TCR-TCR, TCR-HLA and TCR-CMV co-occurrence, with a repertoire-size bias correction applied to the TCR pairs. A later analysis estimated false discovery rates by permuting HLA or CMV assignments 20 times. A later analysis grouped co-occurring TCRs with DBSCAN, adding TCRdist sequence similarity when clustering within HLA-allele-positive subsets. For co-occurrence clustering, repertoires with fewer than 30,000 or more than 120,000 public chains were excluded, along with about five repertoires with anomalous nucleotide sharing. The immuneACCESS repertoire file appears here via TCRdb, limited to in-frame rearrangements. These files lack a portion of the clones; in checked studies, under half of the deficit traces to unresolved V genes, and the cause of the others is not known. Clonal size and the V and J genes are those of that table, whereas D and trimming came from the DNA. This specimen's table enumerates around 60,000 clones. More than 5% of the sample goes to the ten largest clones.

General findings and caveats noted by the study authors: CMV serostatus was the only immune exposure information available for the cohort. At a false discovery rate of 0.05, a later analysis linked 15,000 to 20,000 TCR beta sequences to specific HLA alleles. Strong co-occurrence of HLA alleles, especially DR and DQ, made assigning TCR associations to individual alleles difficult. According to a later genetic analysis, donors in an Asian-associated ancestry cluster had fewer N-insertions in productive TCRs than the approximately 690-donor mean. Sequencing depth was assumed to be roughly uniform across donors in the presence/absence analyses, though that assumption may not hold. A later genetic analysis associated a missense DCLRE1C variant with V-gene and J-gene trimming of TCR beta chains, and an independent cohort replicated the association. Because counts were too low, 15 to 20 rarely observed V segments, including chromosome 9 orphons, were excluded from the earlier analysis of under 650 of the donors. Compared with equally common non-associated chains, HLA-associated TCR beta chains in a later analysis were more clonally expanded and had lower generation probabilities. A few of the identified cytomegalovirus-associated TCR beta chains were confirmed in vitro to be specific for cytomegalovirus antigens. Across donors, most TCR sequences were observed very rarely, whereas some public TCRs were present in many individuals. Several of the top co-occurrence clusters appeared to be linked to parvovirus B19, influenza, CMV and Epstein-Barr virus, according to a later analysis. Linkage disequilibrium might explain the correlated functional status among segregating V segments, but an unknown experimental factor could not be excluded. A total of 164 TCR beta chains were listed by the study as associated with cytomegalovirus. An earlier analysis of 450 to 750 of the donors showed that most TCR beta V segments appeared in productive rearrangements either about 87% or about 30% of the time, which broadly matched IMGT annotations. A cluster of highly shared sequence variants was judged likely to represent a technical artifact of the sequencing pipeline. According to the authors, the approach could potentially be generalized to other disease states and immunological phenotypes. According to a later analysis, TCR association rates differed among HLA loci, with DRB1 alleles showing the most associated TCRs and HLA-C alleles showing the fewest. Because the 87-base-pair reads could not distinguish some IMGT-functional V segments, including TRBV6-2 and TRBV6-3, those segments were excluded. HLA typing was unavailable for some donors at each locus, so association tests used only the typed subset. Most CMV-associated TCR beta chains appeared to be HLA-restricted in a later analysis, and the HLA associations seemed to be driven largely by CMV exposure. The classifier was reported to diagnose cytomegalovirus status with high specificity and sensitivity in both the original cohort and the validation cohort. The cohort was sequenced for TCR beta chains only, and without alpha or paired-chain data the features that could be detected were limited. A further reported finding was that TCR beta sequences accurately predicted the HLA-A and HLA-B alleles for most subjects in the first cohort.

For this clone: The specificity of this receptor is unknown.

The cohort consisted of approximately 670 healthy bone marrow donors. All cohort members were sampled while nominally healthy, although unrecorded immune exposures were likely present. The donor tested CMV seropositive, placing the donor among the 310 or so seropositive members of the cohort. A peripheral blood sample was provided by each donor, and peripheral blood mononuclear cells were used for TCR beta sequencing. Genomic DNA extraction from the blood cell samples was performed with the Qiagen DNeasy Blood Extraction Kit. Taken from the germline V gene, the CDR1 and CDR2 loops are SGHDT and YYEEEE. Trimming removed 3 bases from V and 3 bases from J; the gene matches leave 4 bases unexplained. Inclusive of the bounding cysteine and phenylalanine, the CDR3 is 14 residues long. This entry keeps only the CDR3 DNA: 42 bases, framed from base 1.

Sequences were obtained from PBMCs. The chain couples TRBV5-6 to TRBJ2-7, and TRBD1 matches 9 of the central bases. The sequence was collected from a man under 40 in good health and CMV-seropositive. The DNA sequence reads TGTGCCAGCAGCTACGGGACAGGGTTCTACGAGCAGTACTTC. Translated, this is CASSYGTGFYEQYF.